Below are 2 T cell receptor beta chains sequenced from a single sample in a study of T cells after yellow fever vaccination. TCRdb analysed the 5' RACE reads with MiXCR anew, one entry per CDR3 protein. The sample yields roughly 330,000 distinct CDR3 sequences, under 5% seen once. Material: PBMCs, obtained 5 days after the yellow fever booster vaccination. These receptors came from a man between 18 and 29 years old who received the YFV17D yellow fever vaccine.

This sequence joins TRBV7-3 and TRBJ2-3; possible D gene TRBD1, 6 bases. The CDR3 has 14 amino acids. V was cut by 2 bases and J by 6 bases, with 12 bases left in between. In germline, CDR1 is SGHTA, CDR2 FQGTGA. The DNA of the CDR3 is TGTGCCAGCAGCTTATTATCGCAGGGGGATACGCAGTATTTT. This gives the protein CASSLLSQGDTQYF.

Ten or more counts support this clonotype. J is TRBJ2-3 and V is TRBV12-3 or TRBV12-4; 12 nucleotides line up with TRBD2. Trimming at V came to 2 bases and at J to 0 bases, leaving 12 bases not matched to a gene. This CDR3 contains 20 residues. CDR3 DNA: TGTGCCAGCAGTTTATCCGCCAGGGGGCTAGCGGGGGGGAGCACAGATACGCAGTATTTT. This sequence encodes CASSLSARGLAGGSTDTQYF.